This T cell receptor (beta chain) emerged from a study of technical replicates of blood from a few donors. Produced via immunoSEQ multiplex PCR; TCRdb's table is partial and in-frame only. The sample contains over 85,000 clones, roughly 96% of which appear only once. The sequence derives from a human donor in good health. Sequencing was carried out using T cells isolated from PBMCs.

CDR3 residues: CASSRTPPGEQYF. The CDR3 bases are TGTGCCAGCAGCCGGACTCCCCCGGGCGAGCAGTACTTC. The genes are TRBV27 and TRBJ2-7, with a tentative D call TRBD2 (5 bases). The CDR3 has 13 amino acids. Germline V gives CDR1 MNHEY, CDR2 SMNVEV (reference sequence). The V end lost 6 bases, the J end lost 6 bases, and 15 bases lay between the germline ends.